These 20 T cell receptor beta chains came from one sample sequenced in a study of beta chain features in type 1 diabetes. Investigators reverse transcribed all isolated RNA, so they sequenced expressed TCRB transcripts. The repertoire was sequenced with immunoSEQ multiplex PCR; TCRdb's copy has only in-frame clones and lacks some. Here the sample spans hundreds of thousands of clones, 13% being singletons. Study conclusions and caveats: Shorter TCRB CDR3s, moderately but significantly so, were found in Type 1 diabetes patients in all four CD4+ subsets.

Their specific antigens are unknown. Sequencing was done on a sample of naive CD4+ T cells from blood. The receptors here all came from a man aged 18 to 30 with type 1 diabetes.

This clone was recorded a few times. This same CDR3 is encoded by further DNA sequences in the sample. The chain employs TRBV5-4 and TRBJ1-1; possible D gene TRBD1, 6 bases. This CDR3 spans 14 amino acids. CDR1 is SGHNT and CDR2 is YYREEE in the germline V gene (reference sequence). V was clipped by 0 bases and J by 0 bases, with 6 bases between them. The CDR3 region has the DNA TGTGCCAGCAGCTTGGACAGGGTGAACACTGAAGCTTTCTTT. It codes for CASSLDRVNTEAFF.

There are a few counts of this clone. The rearrangement joins TRBV9 to TRBJ2-7; TRBD2 might be the D (5 bases). V lost 4 bases, J lost 0 bases, and 14 bases lay in between. Germline values: CDR1 SGDLS, CDR2 YYNGEE. The CDR3 covers 15 residues. The CDR3, as DNA: TGTGCCAGCAGCCCAGGACTCGAGAGCTCCTACGAGCAGTACTTC. It translates to CASSPGLESSYEQYF. Variable domain in full (rest from reference TRBV9 and TRBJ2-7): DSGVTQTPKHLITATGQRVTLRCSPRSGDLSVYWYQQSLDQGLQFLIQYYNGEERAKGNILERFSAQQFPDLHSELNLSSLELGDSALYFCASSPGLESSYEQYFGPGTRLTVT.

In its sample, this clone was seen a few times. The rearrangement links TRBV15 to TRBJ1-2; possibly TRBD1 for D (6 bases). Germline lookup yields CDR1 LNHNV and CDR2 YYDKDF (reference sequence). This CDR3 is built from 14 residues. V lost 1 base and J 5 bases, leaving 11 bases between the germline ends. CDR3 in amino acids: CATSRGTDTYGYTF. The CDR3 DNA follows: TGTGCCACCAGCAGAGGGACAGATACTTATGGCTACACCTTC.

The gene calls are TRBV28 and TRBJ2-5; D is possibly TRBD1 (5 bases). The CDR3 length is 12 residues. V lost 6 bases, J lost 2 bases, and 7 bases lay in between. Looked up from germline, CDR1 is MDHEN and CDR2 is SYDVKM. The CDR3 bases are TGTGCCAGCAGGCGACAGCAAGAGACCCAGTACTTC. Its translation is CASRRQQETQYF.

This clone was found many times. The chain is built from TRBV30 and TRBJ1-2; maybe TRBD1 (6 bases). Germline V gene lookup returns CDR1 GTSNPN and CDR2 SVGIG (reference sequence). Trimming cost V 2 bases and J 8 bases, with 15 bases left between them. The CDR3 is 13 amino acids. The CDR3 DNA reads TGTGCCTGGAGTCTGGGGACAAGACGCGGCTACACCTTC. It codes for CAWSLGTRRGYTF. Complete variable domain (other parts from reference TRBV30 and TRBJ1-2): SQTIHQWPATLVQPVGSPLSLECTVEGTSNPNLYWYRQAAGRGLQLLFYSVGIGQISSEVPQNLSASRPQDRQFILSSKKLLLSDSGFYLCAWSLGTRRGYTFGSGTRLTVV.

This clone was counted between two and nine times. V is TRBV7-9 and J is TRBJ2-7; 8 bases match TRBD2. J gave up 3 bases and V 4 bases, and 11 bases lay outside the gene matches. CDR3 size: 16 residues. The germline V gene encodes CDR1 SEHNR and CDR2 FQNEAQ (reference sequence). The CDR3 protein is CASSSPGRGAYYEQYF. CDR3 sequence (DNA): TGTGCCAGCAGCTCCCCCGGGCGGGGGGCCTACTACGAGCAGTACTTC.

This clone occurred a few times. V is TRBV9 and J is TRBJ2-5, with unresolved D. Trimming cost V 3 bases and J 5 bases, with 20 bases left between them. This CDR3 has 16 residues. Germline values: CDR1 SGDLS, CDR2 YYNGEE. The CDR3 coding sequence is TGTGCCAGCAGCGCCGGTGGGCTTGGCTTTGGGGAGACCCAGTACTTC. Encoded protein: CASSAGGLGFGETQYF.

The chain employs TRBV5-1 and TRBJ2-7; 7 positions match TRBD1. The trim removed 3 bases at V and 0 bases at J, leaving 12 bases unmatched. CDR1 and CDR2 (germline): SGHRS, YFSETQ. The CDR3 totals 17 residues. The CDR3 DNA reads TGCGCCAGCAGCTACCGGGACAGACTGATAAGCTCCTACGAGCAGTACTTC. Its translation: CASSYRDRLISSYEQYF.

The chain recombines TRBV5-6 with TRBJ2-1, with a tentative D call TRBD2 (6 bases). CDR3 length: 16 amino acids. With 3 bases removed from V and 1 base from J, the gap between germline ends came to 14 bases. The germline V gene has CDR1 SGHDT and CDR2 YYEEEE. The CDR3 coding sequence is TGTGCCAGCAGCTCCCCGGGAGTGATATCCTACAATGAGCAGTTCTTC. Translated: CASSSPGVISYNEQFF. Together with reference TRBV5-6 and TRBJ2-1, the CDR3 gives the full variable domain: DAGVTQSPTHLIKTRGQQVTLRCSPKSGHDTVSWYQQALGQGPQFIFQYYEEEERQRGNFPDRFSGHQFPNYSSELNVNALLLGDSALYLCASSSPGVISYNEQFFGPGTRLTVL.

In its sample, this clone was seen a few times. The V call is TRBV27, the J call TRBJ1-6; 7 bases fit TRBD1. From germline, CDR1 is MNHEY and CDR2 SMNVEV (reference sequence). Trimming at V came to 3 bases and at J to 10 bases, leaving 3 bases not matched to a gene. The CDR3 sequence is 13 residues long. The CDR3 is CASSFRQGSPLHF. CDR3 DNA: TGTGCCAGCAGTTTCAGACAGGGCTCACCCCTCCACTTT.

This clone was found a few times. The CDR3 DNA reads TGTGCCAGCAGGGTCTCTGGGGCCAACGTCCTGACTTTC. Its translation is CASRVSGANVLTF. The chain is built from TRBV7-8 and TRBJ2-6; D gene uncertain. This CDR3 is 13 amino acids long. Germline V gene lookup returns CDR1 SGHVS and CDR2 FQNEAQ. With 6 bases removed from V and 0 bases from J, the gap between germline ends came to 3 bases.

This clone was counted only a few times. The chain is built from TRBV6-1 and TRBJ2-2, with D perhaps TRBD1 (5 bases). The CDR3 extends over 17 amino acids. Germline loops: CDR1 MNHNS, CDR2 SASEGT. Trimming cost V 1 base and J 0 bases, with 12 bases left between them. CDR3 region: CASSEVDSPANTGELFF. The CDR3 nucleotides are TGTGCCAGCAGTGAAGTTGACAGCCCTGCGAACACCGGGGAGCTGTTTTTT.

The J gene is TRBJ1-6, the V gene TRBV5-1; TRBD1 matches 9 bases. Germline CDR1 and CDR2: SGHRS and YFSETQ. The J segment lost 9 bases and the V segment lost 0 bases, leaving 4 bases of the junction unmatched. The length of the CDR3 is 15 residues. CDR3: CASSLDRGRGSPLHF. The CDR3 DNA reads as TGCGCCAGCAGCTTGGACAGGGGGCGAGGTTCACCCCTCCACTTT.

This chain connects TRBV7-2 to TRBJ2-5; 10 nucleotides line up with TRBD2. In germline, CDR1 is SGHTA, CDR2 FQGNSA. Trimming cost V 2 bases and J 2 bases; bases outside gene matches: 8. CDR3 length: 17 residues. This chain's CDR3 is CASSLPWASGGQETQYF. CDR3 bases: TGTGCCAGCAGCTTACCTTGGGCTAGCGGGGGACAAGAGACCCAGTACTTC.

This clone was seen more than once but under ten times. The chain joins TRBV7-3 to TRBJ2-1; D is ambiguous. The germline V and J ends were trimmed by 1 base and 0 bases, with 7 bases remaining between them. The CDR3 is made up of 15 amino acids. Looked up from germline, CDR1 is SGHTA and CDR2 is FQGTGA. The CDR3 reads CASSLSSGSYNEQFF. CDR3 in DNA: TGTGCCAGCAGCTTAAGTTCCGGCTCCTACAATGAGCAGTTCTTC.

The sample holds a few counts of this clone. V usage is TRBV5-4 and J usage is TRBJ2-5; the D is unclear. The V gene lost 4 bases and the J gene lost 3 bases, with 10 bases spanning the gap. The CDR3 is 13 amino acids. Germline values: CDR1 SGHNT, CDR2 YYREEE (reference sequence). CDR3: CASSPHGKETQYF. CDR3 DNA: TGTGCCAGCAGCCCGCACGGTAAAGAGACCCAGTACTTC.

CDR3 coding DNA: TGTGCCTGGAGCCCTCAAGACGGGTCACCCCTCCACTTT. Translated, it gives CAWSPQDGSPLHF. The V call is TRBV30, the J call TRBJ1-6; D remains unclear. Trimming stripped 3 bases from V and 10 bases from J, with 13 bases between. The CDR3 spans 13 residues. The germline V gene encodes CDR1 GTSNPN and CDR2 SVGIG (reference sequence).

The chain links TRBV30 to TRBJ2-7; 8 bases are shared with TRBD1. Germline loops: CDR1 GTSNPN, CDR2 SVGIG (reference sequence). V trimming: 5 bases; J trimming: 3 bases; junction bases outside the gene matches: 3. The CDR3 spans 12 residues. CDR3 sequence reads: CAWRGQGYEQYF. CDR3 bases: TGTGCCTGGCGCGGACAGGGCTACGAGCAGTACTTC.

This CDR3 reads CASSPRGHQETQYF. The CDR3 DNA reads TGTGCCAGCAGCCCCCGGGGTCACCAAGAGACCCAGTACTTC. V is TRBV7-9 and J is TRBJ2-5, with D tentatively TRBD2 (5 bases). This CDR3 comprises 14 residues. CDR1 SEHNR and CDR2 FQNEAQ come from the germline V gene (reference sequence). With 5 bases removed from V and 0 bases from J, the gap between germline ends came to 10 bases.

The chain joins TRBV6-6 to TRBJ1-5, with D maybe TRBD1 (6 bases). The CDR3 loop spans 16 amino acids. V was pared by 6 bases and J by 0 bases, with 15 bases between. From germline, CDR1 is MNHNY and CDR2 SVGAGI (reference sequence). The CDR3 here is CASRVRGGSSNQPQHF. For the CDR3, the DNA is TGTGCCAGCAGAGTTAGGGGGGGCTCTAGCAATCAGCCCCAGCATTTT.